This TCR beta chain derives from a study of cytomegalovirus exposure and HLA in healthy donors. General study points: Specificity for CMV antigens was confirmed in vitro for a few of the CMV-associated chains.

The V gene lost 3 bases and the J gene lost 2 bases, with 16 bases spanning the gap. CDR1 is SGHNT, CDR2 YYREEE, per germline (reference sequence). The CDR3 loop spans 16 amino acids. Remarks on this clone: Its antigen is currently unknown.

The study ran its PCR with 60 Vbeta and 13 Jbeta primers. This table comes from immunoSEQ multiplex PCR, and its TCRdb copy is limited to in-frame clones, with some not included. The data show over 90,000 clones, roughly 70% seen once. This rearrangement joins TRBV5-4 to TRBJ2-3; D is perhaps TRBD2 (6 bases). The sequencing sample was made of PBMCs. This sequence originates from a woman between 50 and 59 years old in good health and CMV-seronegative. CDR3 region: CASSSGGSADTDTQYF. CDR3 coding DNA: TGTGCCAGCAGCTCCGGAGGGAGCGCGGACACAGATACGCAGTATTTT.